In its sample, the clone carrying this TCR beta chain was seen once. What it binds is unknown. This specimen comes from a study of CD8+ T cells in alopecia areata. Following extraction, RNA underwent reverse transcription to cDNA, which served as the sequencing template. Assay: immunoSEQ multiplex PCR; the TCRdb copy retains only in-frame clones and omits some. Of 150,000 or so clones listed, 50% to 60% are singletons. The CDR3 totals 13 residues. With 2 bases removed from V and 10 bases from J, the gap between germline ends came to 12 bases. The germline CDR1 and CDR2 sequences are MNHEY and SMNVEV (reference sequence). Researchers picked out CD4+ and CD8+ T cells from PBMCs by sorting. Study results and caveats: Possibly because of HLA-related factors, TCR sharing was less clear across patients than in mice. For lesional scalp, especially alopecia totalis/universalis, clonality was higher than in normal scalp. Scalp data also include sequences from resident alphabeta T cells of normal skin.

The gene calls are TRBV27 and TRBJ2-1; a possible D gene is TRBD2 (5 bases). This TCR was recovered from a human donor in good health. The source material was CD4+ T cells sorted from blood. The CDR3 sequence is CASSLRRTGEQFF. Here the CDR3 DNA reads TGTGCCAGCAGTTTACGGAGGACCGGGGAGCAGTTCTTC.